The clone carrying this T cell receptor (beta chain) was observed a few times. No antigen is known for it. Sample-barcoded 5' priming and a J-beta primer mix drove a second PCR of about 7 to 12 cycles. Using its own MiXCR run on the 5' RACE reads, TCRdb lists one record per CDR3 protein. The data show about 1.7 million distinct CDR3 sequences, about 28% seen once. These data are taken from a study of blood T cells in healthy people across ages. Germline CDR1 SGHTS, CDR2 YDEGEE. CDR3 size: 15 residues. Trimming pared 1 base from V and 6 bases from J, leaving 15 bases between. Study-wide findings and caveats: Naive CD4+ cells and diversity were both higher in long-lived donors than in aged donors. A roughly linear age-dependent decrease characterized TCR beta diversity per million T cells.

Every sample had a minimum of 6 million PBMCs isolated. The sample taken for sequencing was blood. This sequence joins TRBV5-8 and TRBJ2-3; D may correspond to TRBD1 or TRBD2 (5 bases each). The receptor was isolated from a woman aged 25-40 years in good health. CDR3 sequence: CASSLMGTWGDTQYF. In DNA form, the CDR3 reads TGTGCCAGCAGCTTGATGGGTACCTGGGGGGATACGCAGTATTTT.